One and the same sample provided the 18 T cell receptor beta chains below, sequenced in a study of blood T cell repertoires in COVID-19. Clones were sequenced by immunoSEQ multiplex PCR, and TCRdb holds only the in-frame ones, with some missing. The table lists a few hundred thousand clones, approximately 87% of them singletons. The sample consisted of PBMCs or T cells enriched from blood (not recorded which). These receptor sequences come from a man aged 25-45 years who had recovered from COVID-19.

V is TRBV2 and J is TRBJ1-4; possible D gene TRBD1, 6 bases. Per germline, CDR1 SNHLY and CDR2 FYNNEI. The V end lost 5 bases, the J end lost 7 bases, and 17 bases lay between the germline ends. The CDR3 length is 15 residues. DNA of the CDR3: TGTGCCAGCAGTATACAGGGAATTCAGGGTGAAAAACTGTTTTTT. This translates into CASSIQGIQGEKLFF.

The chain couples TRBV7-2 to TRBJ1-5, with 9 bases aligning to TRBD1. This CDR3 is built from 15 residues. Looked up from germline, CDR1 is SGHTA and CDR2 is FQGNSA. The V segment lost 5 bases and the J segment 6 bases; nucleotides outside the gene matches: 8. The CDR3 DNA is TGTGCCAGCAGCCCGGCCGGGACAGGGACTCAGCCCCAGCATTTT. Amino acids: CASSPAGTGTQPQHF.

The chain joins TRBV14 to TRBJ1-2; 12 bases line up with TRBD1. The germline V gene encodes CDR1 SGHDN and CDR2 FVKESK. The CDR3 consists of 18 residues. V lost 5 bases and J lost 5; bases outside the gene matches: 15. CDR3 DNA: TGTGCCAGCAGCTCCTACTGGGGGACAGGGGGCGAGGGGTATGGCTACACCTTC. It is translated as CASSSYWGTGGEGYGYTF.

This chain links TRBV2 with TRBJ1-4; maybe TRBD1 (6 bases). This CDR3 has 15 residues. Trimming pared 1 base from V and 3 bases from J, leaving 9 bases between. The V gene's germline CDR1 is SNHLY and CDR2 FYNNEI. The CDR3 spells CASSEGGLANEKLFF. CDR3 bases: TGTGCCAGCAGTGAAGGGGGGCTGGCTAATGAAAAACTGTTTTTT.

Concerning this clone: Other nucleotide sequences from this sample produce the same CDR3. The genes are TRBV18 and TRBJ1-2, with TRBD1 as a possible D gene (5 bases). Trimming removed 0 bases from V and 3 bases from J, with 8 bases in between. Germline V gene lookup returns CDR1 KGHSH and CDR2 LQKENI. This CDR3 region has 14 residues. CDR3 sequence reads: CASSPPARDYGYTF. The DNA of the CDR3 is TGTGCCAGCTCACCACCAGCCAGGGACTATGGCTACACCTTC.

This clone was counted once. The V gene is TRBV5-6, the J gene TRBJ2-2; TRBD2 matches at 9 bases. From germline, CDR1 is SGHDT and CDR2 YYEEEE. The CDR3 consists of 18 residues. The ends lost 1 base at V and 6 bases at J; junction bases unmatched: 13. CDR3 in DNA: TGTGCCAGCAGCTTGTGGGTTCTGGCGGGGGGGCCCTCCGGGGAGCTGTTTTTT. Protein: CASSLWVLAGGPSGELFF.

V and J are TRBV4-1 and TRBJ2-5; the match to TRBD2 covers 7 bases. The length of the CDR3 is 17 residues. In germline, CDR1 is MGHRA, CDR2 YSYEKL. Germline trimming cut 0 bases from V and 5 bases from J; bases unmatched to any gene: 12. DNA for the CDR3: TGCGCCAGCAGCCAAGATCCCCTGGGACTCGGGGGGGAGACCCAGTACTTC. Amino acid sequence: CASSQDPLGLGGETQYF.

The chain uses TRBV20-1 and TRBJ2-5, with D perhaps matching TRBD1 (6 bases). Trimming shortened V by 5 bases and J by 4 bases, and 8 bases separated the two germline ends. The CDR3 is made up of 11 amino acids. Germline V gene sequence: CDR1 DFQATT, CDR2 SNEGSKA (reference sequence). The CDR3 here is CSAPQGETQYF. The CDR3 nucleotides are TGCAGTGCTCCACAGGGAGAGACCCAGTACTTC.

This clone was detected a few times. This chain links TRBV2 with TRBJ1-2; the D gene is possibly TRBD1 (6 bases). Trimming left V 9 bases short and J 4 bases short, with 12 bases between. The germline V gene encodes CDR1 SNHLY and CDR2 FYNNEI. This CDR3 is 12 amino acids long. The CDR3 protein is CASTQGLYGYTF. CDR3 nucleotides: TGTGCCAGTACTCAGGGGCTCTATGGCTACACCTTC.

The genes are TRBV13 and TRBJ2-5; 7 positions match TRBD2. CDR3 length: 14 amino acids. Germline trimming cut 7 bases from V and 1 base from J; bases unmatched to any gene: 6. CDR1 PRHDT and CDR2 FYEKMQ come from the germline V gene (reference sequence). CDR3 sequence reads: CASNFRGVQETQYF. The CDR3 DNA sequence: TGTGCCAGCAACTTCCGGGGGGTCCAAGAGACCCAGTACTTC.

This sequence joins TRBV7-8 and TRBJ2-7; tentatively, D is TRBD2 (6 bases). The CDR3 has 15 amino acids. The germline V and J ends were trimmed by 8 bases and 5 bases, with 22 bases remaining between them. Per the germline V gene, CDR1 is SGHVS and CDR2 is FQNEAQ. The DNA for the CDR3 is TGTGCCAGCGCCACACGCGTCCGGGGAGGCGACGAGCAGTACTTC. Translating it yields CASATRVRGGDEQYF. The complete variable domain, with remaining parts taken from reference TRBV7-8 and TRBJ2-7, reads GAGVSQSPRYKVAKRGQDVALRCDPISGHVSLFWYQQALGQGPEFLTYFQNEAQLDKSGLPSDRFFAERPEGSVSTLKIQRTQQEDSAVYLCASATRVRGGDEQYFGPGTRLTVT.

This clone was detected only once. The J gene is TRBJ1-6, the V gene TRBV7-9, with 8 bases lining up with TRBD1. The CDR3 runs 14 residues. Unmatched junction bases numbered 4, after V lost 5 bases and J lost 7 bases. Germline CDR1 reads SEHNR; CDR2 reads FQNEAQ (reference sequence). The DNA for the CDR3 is TGTGCCAGCAGCGGACAGGGTGCGAATTCACCCCTCCACTTT. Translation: CASSGQGANSPLHF.

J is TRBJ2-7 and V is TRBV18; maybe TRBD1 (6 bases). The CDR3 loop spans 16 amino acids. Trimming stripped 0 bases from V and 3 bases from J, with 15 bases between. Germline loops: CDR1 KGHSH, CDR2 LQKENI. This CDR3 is CASSPPVAGEFYEQYF. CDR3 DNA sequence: TGTGCCAGCTCACCACCCGTGGCAGGGGAATTCTACGAGCAGTACTTC.

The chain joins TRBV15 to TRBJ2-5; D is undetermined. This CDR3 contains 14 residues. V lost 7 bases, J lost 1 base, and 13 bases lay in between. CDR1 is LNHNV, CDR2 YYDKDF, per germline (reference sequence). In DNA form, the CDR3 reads TGTGCCACCACCGCAAGAGCAGGCCAAGAGACCCAGTACTTC. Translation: CATTARAGQETQYF.

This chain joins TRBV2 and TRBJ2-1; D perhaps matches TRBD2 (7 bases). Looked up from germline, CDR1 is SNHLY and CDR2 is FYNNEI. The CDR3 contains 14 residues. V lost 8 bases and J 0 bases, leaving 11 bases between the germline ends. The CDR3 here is CASRRGLSYNEQFF. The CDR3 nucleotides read TGTGCCAGCCGGCGGGGGCTCTCCTACAATGAGCAGTTCTTC.

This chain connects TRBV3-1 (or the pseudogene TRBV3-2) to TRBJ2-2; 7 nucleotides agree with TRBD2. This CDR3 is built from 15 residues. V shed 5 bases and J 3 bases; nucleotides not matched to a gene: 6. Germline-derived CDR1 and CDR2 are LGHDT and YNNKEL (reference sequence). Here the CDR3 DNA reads TGTGCCAGCAGCAGACCTAGCGGTTACACCGGGGAGCTGTTTTTT. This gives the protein CASSRPSGYTGELFF.

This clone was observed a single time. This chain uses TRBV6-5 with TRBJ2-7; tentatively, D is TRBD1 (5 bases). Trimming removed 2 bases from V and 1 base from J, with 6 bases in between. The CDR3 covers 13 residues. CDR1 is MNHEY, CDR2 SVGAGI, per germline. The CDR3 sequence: CASSYAGSYEQYF. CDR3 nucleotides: TGTGCCAGCAGTTACGCAGGGTCCTACGAGCAGTACTTC.

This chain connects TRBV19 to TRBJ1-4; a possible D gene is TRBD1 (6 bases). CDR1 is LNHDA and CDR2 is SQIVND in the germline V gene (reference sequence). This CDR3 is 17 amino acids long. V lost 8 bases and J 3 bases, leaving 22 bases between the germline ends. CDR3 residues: CASRPTDTGSPNEKLFF. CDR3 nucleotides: TGTGCCAGTCGACCTACAGACACAGGGTCACCTAATGAAAAACTGTTTTTT.